These T cell receptor beta chains were read from a single sample in a study of low-dose radiotherapy and immunotherapy resistance in tumors. TCRdb re-called the reads with MiXCR, one entry per CDR3 protein. The sample has approximately 89,000 distinct CDR3 sequences, 15% to 20% seen once. The specimen comprised PBMCs, sampled before treatment. These receptors originate from a male donor with prostate cancer. CDR3s include the opening cysteine and the closing phenylalanine or tryptophan. Fields, in order: clone size, V gene, D gene, J gene, CDR3 protein, CDR3 DNA. A D gene is named only where the DNA matches it firmly. Expanded clones are given a class, and other clones once, few, many or no size at all.

many,TRBV30,TRBD1,TRBJ1-2,CAWTDRAYGYTF,TGTGCCTGGACCGACAGGGCCTATGGCTACACCTTC
NA,TRBV28,TRBD1,TRBJ2-7,CASRARGYSYEQYF,TGTGCCAGCAGGGCCAGGGGGTACTCCTACGAGCAGTACTTC
NA,TRBV9,NA,TRBJ2-5,CASSVGDVETQYF,TGTGCCAGCAGCGTAGGGGACGTAGAGACCCAGTACTTC
many,TRBV6-2/TRBV6-3,TRBD1,TRBJ2-1,CASVQGANEQFF,TGTGCCAGCGTACAGGGGGCCAATGAGCAGTTCTTC
many,TRBV14,NA,TRBJ2-5,CASSQVRDQETQYF,TGTGCCAGCAGCCAAGTAAGGGATCAGGAGACCCAGTACTTC
few,TRBV20-1,NA,TRBJ1-5,CSASGTPGRQPQHF,TGCAGTGCCAGCGGGACCCCCGGGCGTCAGCCCCAGCATTTT
many,TRBV30,NA,TRBJ2-3,CAWSVAPRSTDTQYF,TGTGCCTGGAGTGTAGCGCCCAGGAGCACAGATACGCAGTATTTT
many,TRBV7-2,NA,TRBJ1-2,CASSLGRINYGYTF,TGTGCCAGCAGCCTGGGTCGCATTAACTATGGCTACACCTTC
many,TRBV20-1,TRBD1,TRBJ2-7,CSARVRRDSLSEQYF,TGCAGTGCTAGAGTACGCCGGGACAGCCTCTCCGAGCAGTACTTC
many,TRBV7-9,TRBD1,TRBJ2-5,CASSLNRGGSETQYF,TGTGCCAGCAGCTTAAACCGAGGGGGCTCGGAGACCCAGTACTTC
many,TRBV20-1,TRBD2,TRBJ2-3,CSARAGRAGRTDTQYF,TGCAGTGCTAGGGCCGGGAGGGCCGGTCGCACAGATACGCAGTATTTT
NA,TRBV20-1,TRBD2,TRBJ2-3,CSAQGLAGVLDSQYF,TGCAGTGCCCAAGGACTAGCGGGAGTTCTAGATAGTCAGTATTTT
many,TRBV12-3/TRBV12-4,TRBD1,TRBJ2-7,CASSRPGQYEQYF,TGTGCCAGCAGCCGCCCGGGACAGTACGAGCAGTACTTC
many,TRBV6-1,TRBD1,TRBJ2-1,CASDRVYNEQFF,TGTGCCAGTGACAGGGTTTACAATGAGCAGTTCTTC
many,TRBV20-1,NA,TRBJ1-1,CSAQRVRDTEAFF,TGCAGTGCCCAACGGGTTCGGGACACTGAAGCTTTCTTT
few,TRBV2,TRBD2,TRBJ2-5,CASMAGRGETQYF,TGTGCCAGCATGGCGGGGAGGGGAGAGACCCAGTACTTC
many,TRBV9,NA,TRBJ1-2,CASSEGLNYGYTF,TGTGCCAGCAGCGAGGGGCTTAACTATGGCTACACCTTC
few,TRBV5-4,TRBD2,TRBJ2-1,CASSQLAGVSNEQFF,TGTGCCAGCAGCCAACTAGCGGGAGTGTCGAATGAGCAGTTCTTC
many,TRBV5-4,NA,TRBJ2-5,CASSGRGATQETQYF,TGTGCCAGCAGCGGCAGGGGGGCGACACAAGAGACCCAGTACTTC
many,TRBV20-1,TRBD2,TRBJ2-1,CRTERGSYNEQFF,TGCAGAACAGAGCGGGGCTCCTACAATGAGCAGTTCTTC
many,TRBV29-1,NA,TRBJ2-1,CSVDGRGIGSEQFF,TGCAGCGTTGACGGCAGGGGCATAGGGAGTGAGCAGTTCTTC
NA,TRBV18,NA,TRBJ2-5,CASSTYGSETQYF,TGTGCCAGCTCAACCTACGGGTCTGAGACCCAGTACTTC